This T cell receptor beta chain was profiled in a study of blood T cell repertoires in COVID-19. Overall study context: Both acute and convalescent COVID-19 samples were obtained from the United States, Italy and Spain. The analysed material was cDNA or gDNA that came from T cells, B-cell-depleted T cells, or PBMCs.

Methods used by the authors: Amplification from reference gene primers served as the basis for estimated nucleated cell counts. Data came from immunoSEQ multiplex PCR; TCRdb stores just in-frame clones and leaves some out. D and trimming come from the DNA, and the V and J calls and clone size come from that table. The data contain 200,000 or so clones, 80% to 85% of them singletons. CDR3 length: 14 residues. Germline lookup yields CDR1 MRHNA and CDR2 SNTAGT. With 8 bases clipped from V and 7 bases from J, the junction kept 10 bases outside the gene matches. The receptor's source is a woman in her sixties who had recovered from COVID-19. Sequenced: peripheral blood. The rearrangement uses TRBV6-4 and TRBJ2-2, with 7 bases fitting TRBD2. The DNA of the CDR3 is TGTGCCAGCTCGGGGGGACCTGAAGGCGGGGAGCTGTTTTTT. Translation: CASSGGPEGGELFF.